Each of the 17 T cell receptor beta chains below was sequenced from the same sample in a study of blood T cell repertoires in COVID-19. Some clones are missing from TCRdb's copy, which holds only in-frame ones; the method was immunoSEQ multiplex PCR. Of more than 300,000 clones in the sample, more than 90% were seen once. Specimen: PBMCs or T cells enriched from blood (not recorded which). These receptors all come from a young woman who had been exposed to COVID-19.

This chain links TRBV5-1 with TRBJ2-1; 10 nucleotides match TRBD2. Germline V gives CDR1 SGHRS, CDR2 YFSETQ. The ends lost 4 bases at V and 7 bases at J; junction bases unmatched: 8. This CDR3 has 15 residues. The CDR3 bases are TGCGCCAGCAGCCCTCTAGCGGGGGCAGGGAATGAGCAGTTCTTC. This encodes CASSPLAGAGNEQFF.

This clone was counted a single time. This chain uses TRBV6-2 or TRBV6-3 with TRBJ2-5; TRBD1 matches 8 bases. From germline, CDR1 is MNHEY and CDR2 SVGEGT. Trimming took 5 bases from V and 4 from J; bases not matched to a gene: 9. CDR3 length equals 15 residues. CDR3 bases: TGTGCCAGCAGTCAGAGGACAGGGACGGGAGAGACCCAGTACTTC. Residues: CASSQRTGTGETQYF.

The gene calls are TRBV5-4 and TRBJ1-2, with a tentative D call TRBD1 (5 bases). V was trimmed by 0 bases and J by 4 bases, leaving 13 bases between them. The germline CDR1 and CDR2 sequences are SGHNT and YYREEE (reference sequence). There are 15 residues in the CDR3. In DNA form, the CDR3 reads TGTGCCAGCAGCTTGGACGTGGGGGGAAGCTATGGCTACACCTTC. Translated, it gives CASSLDVGGSYGYTF. The complete variable domain, with remaining parts taken from reference TRBV5-4 and TRBJ1-2, reads ETGVTQSPTHLIKTRGQQVTLRCSSQSGHNTVSWYQQALGQGPQFIFQYYREEENGRGNFPPRFSGLQFPNYSSELNVNALELDDSALYLCASSLDVGGSYGYTFGSGTRLTVV.

The chain employs TRBV5-1 and TRBJ1-6; D unclear. Germline loops: CDR1 SGHRS, CDR2 YFSETQ. The ends were cut back, 0 bases at V and 9 bases at J, with 16 bases in the middle. The CDR3 spans 16 residues. As DNA, the CDR3 is TGCGCCAGCAGCTTGGATGTTTGGGCGGCGGGTTCACCCCTCCACTTT. It translates to CASSLDVWAAGSPLHF.

V and J are TRBV5-6 and TRBJ2-1; 9 positions match TRBD1. The V segment lost 4 bases and the J segment 2 bases; nucleotides outside the gene matches: 7. The CDR3 length is 16 residues. Germline CDR1 is SGHDT and CDR2 is YYEEEE. DNA for the CDR3: TGTGCCAGCAGCGCAATTACAGGGGGCGCCTACAATGAGCAGTTCTTC. Protein: CASSAITGGAYNEQFF.

CDR3 loop: CASSQGTVRPQHF. The CDR3 nucleotides are TGCGCCAGCAGCCAAGGGACAGTGAGGCCCCAGCATTTT. This chain connects TRBV4-1 to TRBJ1-5; TRBD1 might be the D (6 bases). Germline lookup yields CDR1 MGHRA and CDR2 YSYEKL. Trimming took off 1 base at V and 9 bases at J, with 10 bases between the two ends. The CDR3 is made up of 13 amino acids.

The rearrangement joins TRBV11-2 to TRBJ2-7; maybe TRBD2 (5 bases). V dropped 0 bases and J dropped 3 bases, with 12 bases sitting between them. In germline, CDR1 is SGHAT, CDR2 FQNNGV. This CDR3 is 15 amino acids long. The CDR3, as DNA: TGTGCCAGCAGCTTAGAAGCCGACTACGGCTACGAGCAGTACTTC. It encodes CASSLEADYGYEQYF.

The V and J genes are TRBV3-1 (or the pseudogene TRBV3-2) and TRBJ1-1; perhaps TRBD1 as D (5 bases). The germline V gene has CDR1 LGHDT and CDR2 YNNKEL (reference sequence). Trimming shortened V by 5 bases and J by 3 bases, and 10 bases separated the two germline ends. The CDR3 loop spans 13 amino acids. CDR3 bases: TGTGCCAGCAGCAATCAGGGTGACACTGAAGCTTTCTTT. This sequence encodes CASSNQGDTEAFF.

The V call is TRBV7-9, the J call TRBJ1-1; D is perhaps TRBD1 (5 bases). V lost 5 bases and J lost 0, with 13 bases in between. The germline V gene has CDR1 SEHNR and CDR2 FQNEAQ (reference sequence). The CDR3 totals 15 residues. Here the CDR3 DNA reads TGTGCCAGCAGCCCCCCCGCAGGGTTGAACACTGAAGCTTTCTTT. This encodes CASSPPAGLNTEAFF.

V usage is TRBV5-1 and J usage is TRBJ2-5, with D maybe TRBD1 (5 bases). The germline V gene has CDR1 SGHRS and CDR2 YFSETQ. Between the trimmed V and J ends, which lost 0 bases and 3 bases, there was a span of 9 bases. This CDR3 comprises 14 residues. CDR3 nucleotides: TGCGCCAGCAGCTTGGGGACACATGAAGAGACCCAGTACTTC. As protein: CASSLGTHEETQYF.

This rearrangement joins TRBV3-1 (or the pseudogene TRBV3-2) to TRBJ1-6, with 7 bases that match TRBD1. CDR3 length: 14 amino acids. V lost 5 bases to trimming and J lost 7 bases; unmatched junction nucleotides: 5. From germline, CDR1 is LGHDT and CDR2 YNNKEL (reference sequence). The CDR3 sequence: CASSSTTGNSPLHF. CDR3 sequence (DNA): TGTGCCAGCAGCAGTACGACAGGGAATTCACCCCTCCACTTT.

The V and J genes are TRBV3-1 (or the pseudogene TRBV3-2) and TRBJ2-2; TRBD1 is a possible D gene (6 bases). Germline values: CDR1 LGHDT, CDR2 YNNKEL (reference sequence). The germline V and J ends were trimmed by 4 bases and 8 bases, with 17 bases remaining between them. The length of the CDR3 is 15 residues. Here the CDR3 DNA reads TGTGCCAGCAGCCTATTACCAGGGGCGGCGGGGGAGCTGTTTTTT. This translates into CASSLLPGAAGELFF.

The chain recombines TRBV10-3 with TRBJ2-1, with 11 bases fitting TRBD2. CDR1 ENHRY and CDR2 SYGVKD come from the germline V gene. The CDR3 totals 16 residues. V shed 6 bases and J 3 bases; nucleotides not matched to a gene: 7. CDR3: CAISQPGTSGYNEQFF. CDR3 DNA: TGTGCCATCAGCCAACCCGGGACTAGCGGCTACAATGAGCAGTTCTTC.

This chain links TRBV19 with TRBJ1-2; TRBD1 is a possible D gene (5 bases). The length of the CDR3 is 14 residues. Trimming removed 3 bases from V and 4 bases from J, with 12 bases in between. Germline V lookup: CDR1 LNHDA, CDR2 SQIVND (reference sequence). Written as DNA, the CDR3 is TGTGCCAGTAGTATCGTGGGCAGGGTCTATGGCTACACCTTC. This encodes CASSIVGRVYGYTF.

CDR3 nucleotide sequence: TGCGCCAGCAGCTTGGCCAAAATAAGCGGGGGCCTGTTCACTAGCACAGATACGCAGTATTTT. This encodes CASSLAKISGGLFTSTDTQYF. The genes are TRBV5-1 and TRBJ2-3; 8 nucleotides align to TRBD2. Germline values: CDR1 SGHRS, CDR2 YFSETQ. The CDR3 has 21 residues. The V gene end was trimmed by 0 bases and the J gene end by 0 bases; junction bases not matched to a gene: 18.

Details on this clone: Different DNA sequences within this sample yield the same CDR3. The V gene is TRBV7-2, the J gene TRBJ2-1; TRBD2 might be the D (7 bases). CDR1 is SGHTA and CDR2 is FQGNSA in the germline V gene. The CDR3 is 15 residues long. V gave up 1 base and J gave up 4 bases, with 11 bases separating them. The CDR3 loop reads CASSLVGGAYNEQFF. The CDR3 bases are TGTGCCAGCAGCTTAGTGGGGGGGGCGTACAATGAGCAGTTCTTC.

This rearrangement joins TRBV12-3 or TRBV12-4 to TRBJ2-5; D not resolved. Trimming shortened V by 2 bases and J by 5 bases, and 9 bases separated the two germline ends. CDR3 size: 13 residues. CDR3 region: CASSLTARETQYF. In nucleotides, the CDR3 is TGTGCCAGCAGTTTAACAGCCCGGGAGACCCAGTACTTC.